The source of this T cell receptor (beta chain) is a study of glioma-infiltrating T cells. The study, taken as a whole, reports: Above-expected tissue-blood divergence occurred in all gliomas, most in low-grade ones. Tissue and blood shared very few CDR3 sequences.

This clonotype was detected many times. Its antigen is unknown. The iRepertoire nested amplicon-rescue multiplex PCR amplified TCR alpha and beta CDR3s from RNA. One-step reverse transcription and amplification started from roughly 100-400 ng of tissue mRNA or PBMC total RNA. TCRdb called the multiplex PCR reads again in MiXCR, with one record for every CDR3 protein. The top ten clones hold around 18% of a sample with about 140,000 distinct CDR3 sequences, more than 35% of them seen once. The CDR3 runs 14 residues. Germline V gene data show CDR1 as DFQATT and CDR2 as SNEGSKA (reference sequence). Trimming removed 3 bases from V and 1 base from J, with 11 bases in between.

Source material: glioma tissue, nonneoplastic brain tissue, or PBMCs (not recorded which). The sequence derives from a human donor with low-grade glioma or glioblastoma, undergoing nonglioma brain surgery, or in good health (not recorded which). This sequence joins TRBV20-1 and TRBJ2-3; D perhaps matches TRBD1 (6 bases). The CDR3: CSASPQGRTDTQYF. CDR3 coding DNA: TGCAGTGCTAGTCCGCAGGGGCGCACAGATACGCAGTATTTT.